This TCR beta chain came from a study of blood T cell repertoires in COVID-19. Study processing details: Amplification with reference gene primers provided the estimates of nucleated cell counts. TCRdb's copy holds only in-frame clones and misses some; the assay was immunoSEQ multiplex PCR. V and J calls and clone size are given by that table; D and trimming were obtained from the DNA. The sample includes about 280,000 clones, around 90% of them seen just once. The V end lost 4 bases, the J end lost 7 bases, and 24 bases lay between the germline ends. The CDR3 has 18 amino acids. The V gene's germline CDR1 is SGDLS and CDR2 YYNGEE.

The source material was peripheral blood. This TCR came from a man younger than 35 with active or convalescent COVID-19. The genes are TRBV9 and TRBJ1-6; D remains ambiguous. The CDR3 coding sequence is TGTGCCAGCAGCCCAGAGGAGAGTATGGCAGAAAGAAATTCACCCCTCCACTTT. Its translation is CASSPEESMAERNSPLHF.